This T cell receptor (beta chain) was recovered during a study of cytomegalovirus exposure and HLA in healthy donors. Across the study: In an early release, HLA-typed donors contributed tens of millions of unique TCR sequences. General study points: Later on, a genetic analysis was performed. It linked a missense variant in DCLRE1C with V- and J-gene trimming of TCR beta. Prediction of most subjects' HLA-A and HLA-B alleles by TCR beta sequences was reportedly accurate.

Primers included in the PCR were 60 Vbeta and 13 Jbeta primers. As handled by the study authors: About 11 million of some 80 million unique TCR beta chains were shared, per a later count. This table comes from immunoSEQ multiplex PCR, and its TCRdb copy is limited to in-frame clones, with some not included. D and trimming were read from the DNA, whereas the V and J calls and clone size are those reported in that table. The sample yields roughly 200,000 clones, roughly 78% seen once. Remarks on this clone: Its antigen is not identified.

Looked up from germline, CDR1 is MGHDK and CDR2 is SYGVNS. V dropped 2 bases and J dropped 9; count of bases not matched to a gene: 6. CDR3 size: 16 residues. This rearrangement joins TRBV25-1 to TRBJ2-1, with TRBD2 identical over 14 bases. This clonotype was obtained from a boy between 10 and 17 years old in good health and CMV-seronegative. Sequenced input: PBMCs. CDR3 DNA: TGTGCCAGCAGTGAACTGGGACTAGCGGGAGACGGTGAGCAGTTCTTC. Protein: CASSELGLAGDGEQFF.